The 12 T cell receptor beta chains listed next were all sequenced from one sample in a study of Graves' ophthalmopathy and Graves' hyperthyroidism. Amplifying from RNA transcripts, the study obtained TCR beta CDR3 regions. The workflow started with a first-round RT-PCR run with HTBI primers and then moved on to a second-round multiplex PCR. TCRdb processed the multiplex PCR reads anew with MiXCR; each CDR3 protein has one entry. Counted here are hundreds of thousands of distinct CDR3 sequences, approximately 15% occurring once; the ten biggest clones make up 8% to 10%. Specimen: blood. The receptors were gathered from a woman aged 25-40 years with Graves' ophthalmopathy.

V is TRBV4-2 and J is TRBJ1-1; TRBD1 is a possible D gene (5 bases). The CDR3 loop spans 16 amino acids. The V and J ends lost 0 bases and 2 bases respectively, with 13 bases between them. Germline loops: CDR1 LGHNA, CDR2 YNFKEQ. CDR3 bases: TGTGCCAGCAGCCAAGATCTGGCAGGGTTCAACACTGAAGCTTTCTTT. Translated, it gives CASSQDLAGFNTEAFF.

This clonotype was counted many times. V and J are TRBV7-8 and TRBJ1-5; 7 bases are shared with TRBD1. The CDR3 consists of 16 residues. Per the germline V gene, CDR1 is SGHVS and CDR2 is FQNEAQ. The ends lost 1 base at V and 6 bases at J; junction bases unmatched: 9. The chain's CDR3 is CASSLGAGGSVQPQHF. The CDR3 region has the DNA TGTGCCAGCAGCTTAGGGGCAGGGGGAAGCGTTCAGCCCCAGCATTTT.

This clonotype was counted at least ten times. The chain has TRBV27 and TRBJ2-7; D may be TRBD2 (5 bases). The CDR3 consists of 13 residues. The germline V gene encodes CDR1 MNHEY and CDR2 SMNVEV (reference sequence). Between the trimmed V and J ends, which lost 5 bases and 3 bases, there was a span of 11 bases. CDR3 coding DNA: TGTGCCAGCAGTCATAGAGGAGGCTACGAGCAGTACTTC. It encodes CASSHRGGYEQYF.

The CDR3 loop is CASSIRQFGELFF. The CDR3 nucleotides read TGTGCCAGTAGTATACGTCAGTTCGGGGAGCTGTTTTTT. The genes are TRBV19 and TRBJ2-2; D is ambiguous. The CDR3 contains 13 residues. The V end lost 2 bases, the J end lost 7 bases, and 8 bases lay between the germline ends. CDR1 and CDR2 (germline): LNHDA, SQIVND (reference sequence).

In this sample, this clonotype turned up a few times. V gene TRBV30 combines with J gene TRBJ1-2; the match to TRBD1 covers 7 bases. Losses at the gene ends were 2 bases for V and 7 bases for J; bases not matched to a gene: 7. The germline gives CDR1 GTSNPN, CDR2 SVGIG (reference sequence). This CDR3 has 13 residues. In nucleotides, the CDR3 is TGTGCCTGGAGTCCAGGGACAGAGACTGGCTACACCTTC. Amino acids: CAWSPGTETGYTF.

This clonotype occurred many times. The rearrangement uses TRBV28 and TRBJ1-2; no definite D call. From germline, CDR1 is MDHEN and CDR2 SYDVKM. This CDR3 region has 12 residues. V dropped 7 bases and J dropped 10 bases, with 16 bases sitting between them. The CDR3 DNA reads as TGTGCCAGCACCCCTCTCCGCGGGGTCTACACCTTC. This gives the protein CASTPLRGVYTF.

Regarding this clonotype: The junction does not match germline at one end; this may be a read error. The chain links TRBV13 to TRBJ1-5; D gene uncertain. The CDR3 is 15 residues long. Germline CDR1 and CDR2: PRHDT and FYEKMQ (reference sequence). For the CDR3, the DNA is TGTGCCAGCAGCTTAGGGAACCCGACAAATCAGCCCCGGCATTTT. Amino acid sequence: CASSLGNPTNQPRHF.

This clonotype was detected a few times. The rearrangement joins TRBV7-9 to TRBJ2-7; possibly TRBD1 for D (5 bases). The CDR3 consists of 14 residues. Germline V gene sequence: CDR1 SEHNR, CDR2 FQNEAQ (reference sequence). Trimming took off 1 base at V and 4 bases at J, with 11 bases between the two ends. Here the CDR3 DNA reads TGTGCCAGCAGCTTAGTAGGCAGGGTATACGAGCAGTACTTC. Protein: CASSLVGRVYEQYF. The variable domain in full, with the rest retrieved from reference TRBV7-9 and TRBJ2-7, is DTGVSQNPRHKITKRGQNVTFRCDPISEHNRLYWYRQTLGQGPEFLTYFQNEAQLEKSRLLSDRFSAERPKGSFSTLEIQRTEQGDSAMYLCASSLVGRVYEQYFGPGTRLTVT.

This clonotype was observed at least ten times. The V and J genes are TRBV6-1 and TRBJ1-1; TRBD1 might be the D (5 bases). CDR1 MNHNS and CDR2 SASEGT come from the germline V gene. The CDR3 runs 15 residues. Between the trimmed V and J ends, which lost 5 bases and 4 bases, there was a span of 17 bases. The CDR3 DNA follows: TGTGCCAGCAGTCCCCACGCAGGGTTGGGCACTGAAGCTTTCTTT. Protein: CASSPHAGLGTEAFF.

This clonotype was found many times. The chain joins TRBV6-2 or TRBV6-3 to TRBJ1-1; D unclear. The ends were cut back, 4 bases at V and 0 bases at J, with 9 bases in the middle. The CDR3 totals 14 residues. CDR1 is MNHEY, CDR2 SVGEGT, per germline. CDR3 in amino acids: CASSLLRLNTEAFF. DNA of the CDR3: TGTGCCAGCAGTTTATTGAGGCTGAACACTGAAGCTTTCTTT.

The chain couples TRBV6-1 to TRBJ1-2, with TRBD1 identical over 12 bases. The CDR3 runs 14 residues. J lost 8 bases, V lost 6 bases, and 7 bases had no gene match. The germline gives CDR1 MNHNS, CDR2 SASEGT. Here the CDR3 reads CASSGTGGSRGYTF. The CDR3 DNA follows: TGTGCCAGCAGCGGGACAGGGGGCTCAAGGGGCTACACCTTC.

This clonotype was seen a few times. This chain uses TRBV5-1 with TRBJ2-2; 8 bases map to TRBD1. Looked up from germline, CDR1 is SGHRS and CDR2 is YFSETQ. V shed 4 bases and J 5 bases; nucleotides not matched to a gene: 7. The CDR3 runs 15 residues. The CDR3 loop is CASSQTGVMTGELFF. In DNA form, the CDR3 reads TGCGCCAGCAGCCAGACAGGGGTAATGACCGGGGAGCTGTTTTTT.